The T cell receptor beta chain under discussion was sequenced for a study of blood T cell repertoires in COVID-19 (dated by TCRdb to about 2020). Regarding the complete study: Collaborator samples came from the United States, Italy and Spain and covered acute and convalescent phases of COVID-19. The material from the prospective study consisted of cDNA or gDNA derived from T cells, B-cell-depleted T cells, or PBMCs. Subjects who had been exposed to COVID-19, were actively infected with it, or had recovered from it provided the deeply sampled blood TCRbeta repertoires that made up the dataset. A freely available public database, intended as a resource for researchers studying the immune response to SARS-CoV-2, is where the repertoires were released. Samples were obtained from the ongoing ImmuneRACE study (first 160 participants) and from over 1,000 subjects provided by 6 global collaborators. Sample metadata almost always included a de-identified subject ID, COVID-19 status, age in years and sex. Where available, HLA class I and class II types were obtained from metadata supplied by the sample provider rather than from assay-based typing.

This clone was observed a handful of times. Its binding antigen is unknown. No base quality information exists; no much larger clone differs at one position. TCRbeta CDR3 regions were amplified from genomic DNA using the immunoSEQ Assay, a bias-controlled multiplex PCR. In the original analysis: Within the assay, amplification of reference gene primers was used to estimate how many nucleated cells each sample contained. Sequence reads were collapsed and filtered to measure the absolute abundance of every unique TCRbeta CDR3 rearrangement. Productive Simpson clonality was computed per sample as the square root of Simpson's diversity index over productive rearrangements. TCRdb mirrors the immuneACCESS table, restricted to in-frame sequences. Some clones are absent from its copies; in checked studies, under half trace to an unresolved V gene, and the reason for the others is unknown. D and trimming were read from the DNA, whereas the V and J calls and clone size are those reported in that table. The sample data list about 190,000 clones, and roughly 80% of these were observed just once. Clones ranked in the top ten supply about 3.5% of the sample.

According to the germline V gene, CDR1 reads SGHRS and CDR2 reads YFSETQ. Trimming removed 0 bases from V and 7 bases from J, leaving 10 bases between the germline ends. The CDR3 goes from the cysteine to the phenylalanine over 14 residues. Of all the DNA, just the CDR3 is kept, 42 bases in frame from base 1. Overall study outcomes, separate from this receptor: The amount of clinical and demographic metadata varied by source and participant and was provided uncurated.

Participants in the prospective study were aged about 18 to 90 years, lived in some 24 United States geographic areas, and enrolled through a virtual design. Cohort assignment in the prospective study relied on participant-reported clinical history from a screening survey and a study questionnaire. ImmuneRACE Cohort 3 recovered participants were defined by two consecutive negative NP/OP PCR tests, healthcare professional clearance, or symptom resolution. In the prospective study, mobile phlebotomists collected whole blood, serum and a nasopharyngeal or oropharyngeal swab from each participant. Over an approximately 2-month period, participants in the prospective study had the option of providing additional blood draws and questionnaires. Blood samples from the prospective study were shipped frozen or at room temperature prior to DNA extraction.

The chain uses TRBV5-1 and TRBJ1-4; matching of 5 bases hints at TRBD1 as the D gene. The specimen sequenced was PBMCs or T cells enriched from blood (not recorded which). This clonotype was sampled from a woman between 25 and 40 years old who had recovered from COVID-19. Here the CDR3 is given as CASSLAGFSEKLFF. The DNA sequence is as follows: TGCGCCAGCAGCTTGGCAGGGTTTAGTGAAAAACTGTTTTTT.